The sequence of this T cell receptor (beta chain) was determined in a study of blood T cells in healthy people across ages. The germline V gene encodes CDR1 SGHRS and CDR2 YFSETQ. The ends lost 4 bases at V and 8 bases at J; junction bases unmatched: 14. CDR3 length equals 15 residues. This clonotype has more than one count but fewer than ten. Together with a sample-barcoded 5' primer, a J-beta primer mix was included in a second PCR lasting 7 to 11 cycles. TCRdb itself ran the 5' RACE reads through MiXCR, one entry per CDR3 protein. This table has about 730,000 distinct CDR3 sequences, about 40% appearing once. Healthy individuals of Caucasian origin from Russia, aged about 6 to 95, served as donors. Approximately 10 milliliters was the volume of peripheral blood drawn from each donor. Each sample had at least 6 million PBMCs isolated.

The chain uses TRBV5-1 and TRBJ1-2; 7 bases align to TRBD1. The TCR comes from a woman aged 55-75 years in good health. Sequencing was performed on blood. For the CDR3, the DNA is TGCGCCAGCAGCCTACGACAGGGAGGAGTATTCGGCTACACCTTC. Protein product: CASSLRQGGVFGYTF.